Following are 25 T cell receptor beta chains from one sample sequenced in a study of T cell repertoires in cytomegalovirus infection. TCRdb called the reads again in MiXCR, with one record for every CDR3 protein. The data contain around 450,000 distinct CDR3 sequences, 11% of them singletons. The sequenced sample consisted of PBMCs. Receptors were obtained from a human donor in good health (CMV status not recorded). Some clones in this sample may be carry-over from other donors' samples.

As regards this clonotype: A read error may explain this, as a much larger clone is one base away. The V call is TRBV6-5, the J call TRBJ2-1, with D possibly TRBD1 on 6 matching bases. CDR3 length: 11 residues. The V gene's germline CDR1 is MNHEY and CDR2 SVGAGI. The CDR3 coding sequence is TGTACCAGCAACTCGAGGGGGAGTAAGTTCTTC. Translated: CTSNSRGSKFF.

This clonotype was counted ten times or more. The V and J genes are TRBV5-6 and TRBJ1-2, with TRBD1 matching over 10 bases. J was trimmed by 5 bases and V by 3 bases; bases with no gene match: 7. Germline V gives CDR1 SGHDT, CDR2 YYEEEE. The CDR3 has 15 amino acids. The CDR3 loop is CASSSMDRGKYGYTF. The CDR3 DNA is TGTGCCAGCAGCTCGATGGACAGGGGGAAATATGGCTACACCTTC.

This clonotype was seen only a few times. CDR3 sequence: CASSYSPASNQPQHF. CDR3 bases: TGTGCCAGCAGTTACTCCCCAGCTAGCAATCAGCCCCAGCATTTT. The chain recombines TRBV6-5 with TRBJ1-5; no clear D gene. Germline CDR1 is MNHEY and CDR2 is SVGAGI. Trimming left V 0 bases short and J 0 bases short, with 6 bases between. The CDR3 runs to 15 residues.

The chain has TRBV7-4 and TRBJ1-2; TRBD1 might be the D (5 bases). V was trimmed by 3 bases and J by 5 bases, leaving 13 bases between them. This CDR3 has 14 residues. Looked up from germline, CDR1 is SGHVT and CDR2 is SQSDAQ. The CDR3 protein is CASSLPGLGYGYTF. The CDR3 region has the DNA TGTGCCAGCAGCTTGCCGGGACTGGGGTATGGCTACACCTTC.

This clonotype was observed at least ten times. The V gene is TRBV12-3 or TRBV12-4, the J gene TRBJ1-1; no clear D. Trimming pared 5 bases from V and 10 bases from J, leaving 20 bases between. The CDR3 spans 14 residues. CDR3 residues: CASSPLMELEVAFF. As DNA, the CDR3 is TGTGCCAGCAGTCCCCTTATGGAGCTGGAGGTAGCTTTCTTT.

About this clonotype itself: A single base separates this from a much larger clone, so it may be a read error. CDR3 in DNA: TGTACCAGCAGCTTAAGTCTCACAGGGGCTGGAAACACCATATATTTT. It translates to CTSSLSLTGAGNTIYF. The chain uses TRBV13 and TRBJ1-3; 7 nucleotides match TRBD1. The CDR3 spans 16 residues. Germline CDR1 and CDR2: PRHDT and FYEKMQ (reference sequence).

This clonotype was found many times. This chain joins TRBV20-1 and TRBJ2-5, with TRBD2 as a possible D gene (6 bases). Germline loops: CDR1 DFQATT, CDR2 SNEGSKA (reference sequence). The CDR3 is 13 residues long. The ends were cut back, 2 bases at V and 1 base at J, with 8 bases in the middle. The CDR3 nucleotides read TGCAGTGCTAGAATCGGGGGCCAAGAGACCCAGTACTTC. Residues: CSARIGGQETQYF.

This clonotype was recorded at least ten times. The DNA of the CDR3 is TGTGCCAGCAGTTCCCTTGACGGGAGGAGCAACAATGAGCAGTTCTTC. Its protein is CASSSLDGRSNNEQFF. The chain recombines TRBV28 with TRBJ2-1; 7 bases match TRBD2. The CDR3 covers 16 residues. Germline lookup yields CDR1 MDHEN and CDR2 SYDVKM. With V trimmed by 4 bases and J by 5 bases, 11 bases remained unmatched.

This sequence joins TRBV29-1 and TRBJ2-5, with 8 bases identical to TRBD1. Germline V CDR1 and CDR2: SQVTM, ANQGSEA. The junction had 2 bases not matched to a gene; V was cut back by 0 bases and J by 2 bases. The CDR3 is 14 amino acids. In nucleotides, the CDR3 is TGCAGCGTTGAAGAGGGGACAGGACAAGAGACCCAGTACTTC. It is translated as CSVEEGTGQETQYF.

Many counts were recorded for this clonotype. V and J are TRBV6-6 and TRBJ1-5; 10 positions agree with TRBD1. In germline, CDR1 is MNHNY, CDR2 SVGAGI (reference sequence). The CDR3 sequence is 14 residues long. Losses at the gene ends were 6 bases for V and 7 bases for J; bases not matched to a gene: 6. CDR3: CASSPTGGDQPQHF. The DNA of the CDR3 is TGTGCCAGCAGCCCGACAGGGGGCGACCAGCCCCAGCATTTT.

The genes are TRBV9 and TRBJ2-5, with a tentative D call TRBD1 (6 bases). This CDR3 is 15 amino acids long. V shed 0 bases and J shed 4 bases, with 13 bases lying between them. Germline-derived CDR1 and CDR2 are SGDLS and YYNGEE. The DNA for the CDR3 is TGTGCCAGCAGCGTAGTGGACAGTCTTGGAGAGACCCAGTACTTC. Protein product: CASSVVDSLGETQYF. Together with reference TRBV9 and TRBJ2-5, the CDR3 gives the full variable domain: DSGVTQTPKHLITATGQRVTLRCSPRSGDLSVYWYQQSLDQGLQFLIQYYNGEERAKGNILERFSAQQFPDLHSELNLSSLELGDSALYFCASSVVDSLGETQYFGPGTRLLVL.

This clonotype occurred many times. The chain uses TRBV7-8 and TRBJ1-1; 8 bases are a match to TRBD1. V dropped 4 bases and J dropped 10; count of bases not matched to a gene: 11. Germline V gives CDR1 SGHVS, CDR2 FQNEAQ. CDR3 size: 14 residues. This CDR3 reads CASSSTGQGRGAFF. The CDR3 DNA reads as TGTGCCAGCAGCTCAACAGGACAGGGTAGGGGAGCTTTCTTT. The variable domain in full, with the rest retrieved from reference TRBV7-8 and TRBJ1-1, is GAGVSQSPRYKVAKRGQDVALRCDPISGHVSLFWYQQALGQGPEFLTYFQNEAQLDKSGLPSDRFFAERPEGSVSTLKIQRTQQEDSAVYLCASSSTGQGRGAFFGQGTRLTVV.

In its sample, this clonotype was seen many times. CDR3 sequence reads: CASSPGQGSSPLHF. The CDR3 DNA sequence: TGTGCCAGCAGTCCGGGACAGGGGAGTTCACCCCTCCACTTT. The chain is built from TRBV7-9 and TRBJ1-6, with TRBD1 identical over 10 bases. CDR3 length equals 14 residues. Germline V gene lookup returns CDR1 SEHNR and CDR2 FQNEAQ (reference sequence). The junction had 5 bases not matched to a gene; V was cut back by 6 bases and J by 9 bases.

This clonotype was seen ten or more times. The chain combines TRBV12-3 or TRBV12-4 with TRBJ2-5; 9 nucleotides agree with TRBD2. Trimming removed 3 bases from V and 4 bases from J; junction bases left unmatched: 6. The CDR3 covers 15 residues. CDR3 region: CASSFFQAGGETQYF. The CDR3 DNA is TGTGCCAGCAGTTTTTTTCAAGCGGGGGGAGAGACCCAGTACTTC.

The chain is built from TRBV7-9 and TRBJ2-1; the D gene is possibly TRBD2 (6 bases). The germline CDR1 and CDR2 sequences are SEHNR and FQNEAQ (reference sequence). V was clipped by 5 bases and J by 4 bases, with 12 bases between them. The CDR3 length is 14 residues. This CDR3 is CASSVGTEYNEQFF. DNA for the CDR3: TGTGCCAGCAGCGTAGGGACTGAATACAATGAGCAGTTCTTC.

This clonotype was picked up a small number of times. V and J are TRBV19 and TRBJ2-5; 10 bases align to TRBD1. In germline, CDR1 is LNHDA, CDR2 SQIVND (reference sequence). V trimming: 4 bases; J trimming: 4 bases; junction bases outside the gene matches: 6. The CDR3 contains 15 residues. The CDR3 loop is CASSRGTGDGETQYF. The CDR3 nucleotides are TGTGCCAGTAGTAGGGGGACAGGGGACGGAGAGACCCAGTACTTC.

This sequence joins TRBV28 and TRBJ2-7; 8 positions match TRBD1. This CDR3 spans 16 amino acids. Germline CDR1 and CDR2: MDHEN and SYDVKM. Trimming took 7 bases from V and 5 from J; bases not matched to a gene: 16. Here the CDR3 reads CASITSRGQGFHEQYF. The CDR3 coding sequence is TGTGCCAGCATCACCTCGAGAGGACAGGGATTCCACGAGCAGTACTTC. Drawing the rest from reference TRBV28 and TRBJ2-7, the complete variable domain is DVKVTQSSRYLVKRTGEKVFLECVQDMDHENMFWYRQDPGLGLRLIYFSYDVKMKEKGDIPEGYSVSREKKERFSLILESASTNQTSMYLCASITSRGQGFHEQYFGPGTRLTVT.

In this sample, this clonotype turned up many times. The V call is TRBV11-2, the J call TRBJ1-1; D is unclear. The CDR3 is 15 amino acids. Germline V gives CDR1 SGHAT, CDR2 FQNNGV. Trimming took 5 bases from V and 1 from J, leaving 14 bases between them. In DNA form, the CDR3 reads TGTGCCAGCAGCGCCCTTGGGCCAAGGAACACTGAAGCTTTCTTT. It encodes CASSALGPRNTEAFF. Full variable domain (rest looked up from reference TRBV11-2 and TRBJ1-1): EAGVAQSPRYKIIEKRQSVAFWCNPISGHATLYWYQQILGQGPKLLIQFQNNGVVDDSQLPKDRFSAERLKGVDSTLKIQPAKLEDSAVYLCASSALGPRNTEAFFGQGTRLTVV.

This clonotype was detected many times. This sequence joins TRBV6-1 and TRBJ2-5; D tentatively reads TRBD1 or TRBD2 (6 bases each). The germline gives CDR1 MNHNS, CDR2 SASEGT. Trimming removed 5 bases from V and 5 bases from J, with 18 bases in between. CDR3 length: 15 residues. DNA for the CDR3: TGTGCCAGCAGTCTCTGGGGGCAGGCGGGGGAGACCCAGTACTTC. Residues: CASSLWGQAGETQYF.

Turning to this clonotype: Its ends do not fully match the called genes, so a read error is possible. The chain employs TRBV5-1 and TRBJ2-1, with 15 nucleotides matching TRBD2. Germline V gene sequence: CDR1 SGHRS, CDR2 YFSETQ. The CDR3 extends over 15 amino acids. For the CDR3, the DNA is TGCGCCAGCAGCCTCGGACTAGCGGGAGGGAAAGAGCAGACCTTC. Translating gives CASSLGLAGGKEQTF.

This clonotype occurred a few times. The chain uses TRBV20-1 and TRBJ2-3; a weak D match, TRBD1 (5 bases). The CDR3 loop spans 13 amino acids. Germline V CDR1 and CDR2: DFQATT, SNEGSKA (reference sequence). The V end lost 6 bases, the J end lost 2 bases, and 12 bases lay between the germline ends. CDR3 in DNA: TGCAGTGCCACGACAGTAAACACAGATACGCAGTATTTT. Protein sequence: CSATTVNTDTQYF.

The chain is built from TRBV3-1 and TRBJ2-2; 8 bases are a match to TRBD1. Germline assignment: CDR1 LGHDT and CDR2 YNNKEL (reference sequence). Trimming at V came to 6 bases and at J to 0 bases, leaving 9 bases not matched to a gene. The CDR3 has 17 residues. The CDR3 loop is CASSRSGQGANTGELFF. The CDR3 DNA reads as TGTGCCAGCAGTAGGTCTGGACAGGGCGCGAACACCGGGGAGCTGTTTTTT.

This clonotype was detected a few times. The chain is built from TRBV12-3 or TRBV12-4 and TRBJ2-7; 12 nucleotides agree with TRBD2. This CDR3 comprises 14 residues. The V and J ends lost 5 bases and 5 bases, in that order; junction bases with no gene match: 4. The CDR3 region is CASSPRTSGNEQYF. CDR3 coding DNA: TGTGCCAGCAGTCCCCGGACTAGCGGGAACGAGCAGTACTTC.

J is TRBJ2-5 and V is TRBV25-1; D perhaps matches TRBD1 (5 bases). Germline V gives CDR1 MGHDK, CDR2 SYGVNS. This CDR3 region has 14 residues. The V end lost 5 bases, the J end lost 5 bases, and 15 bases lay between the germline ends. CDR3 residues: CASSFRAVEETQYF. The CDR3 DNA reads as TGTGCCAGCAGTTTCAGGGCGGTTGAGGAGACCCAGTACTTC.

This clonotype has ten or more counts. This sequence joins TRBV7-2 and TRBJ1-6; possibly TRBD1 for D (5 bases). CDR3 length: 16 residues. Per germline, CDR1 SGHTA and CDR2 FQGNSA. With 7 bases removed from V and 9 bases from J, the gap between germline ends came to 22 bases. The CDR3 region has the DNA TGTGCCAGCAAGGAGGATCAGACAGCATCTTTTTCACCCCTCCACTTT. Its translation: CASKEDQTASFSPLHF.